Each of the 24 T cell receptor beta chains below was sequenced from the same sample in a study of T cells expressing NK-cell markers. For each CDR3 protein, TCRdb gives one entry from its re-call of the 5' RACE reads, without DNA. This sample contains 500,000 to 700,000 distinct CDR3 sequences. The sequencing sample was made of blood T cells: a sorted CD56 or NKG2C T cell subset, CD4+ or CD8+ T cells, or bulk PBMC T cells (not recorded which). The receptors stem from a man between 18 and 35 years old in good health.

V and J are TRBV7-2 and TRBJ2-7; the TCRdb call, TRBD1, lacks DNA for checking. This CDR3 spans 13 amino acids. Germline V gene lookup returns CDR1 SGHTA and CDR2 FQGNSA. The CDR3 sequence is CASSTQGIGEQYF.

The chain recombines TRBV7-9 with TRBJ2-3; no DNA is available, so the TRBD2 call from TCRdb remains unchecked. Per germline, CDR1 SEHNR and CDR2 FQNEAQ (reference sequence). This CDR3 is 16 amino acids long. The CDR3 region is CASRKLGLANADTQYF.

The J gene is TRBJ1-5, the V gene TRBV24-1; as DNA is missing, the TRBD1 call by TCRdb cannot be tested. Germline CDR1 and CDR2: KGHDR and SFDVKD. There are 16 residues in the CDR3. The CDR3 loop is CATSDSSTGGNQPQHF.

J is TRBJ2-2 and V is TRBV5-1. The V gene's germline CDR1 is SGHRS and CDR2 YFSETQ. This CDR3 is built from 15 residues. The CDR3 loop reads CASSLVGDMTGELFF.

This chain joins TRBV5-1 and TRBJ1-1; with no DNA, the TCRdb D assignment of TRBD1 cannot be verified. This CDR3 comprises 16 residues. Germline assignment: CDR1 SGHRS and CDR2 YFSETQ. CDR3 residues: CASSLTTGGRNTEAFF.

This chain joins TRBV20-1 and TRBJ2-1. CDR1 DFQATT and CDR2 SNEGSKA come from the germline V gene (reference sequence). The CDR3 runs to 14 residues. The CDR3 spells CSSSVGKAGNEQFF.

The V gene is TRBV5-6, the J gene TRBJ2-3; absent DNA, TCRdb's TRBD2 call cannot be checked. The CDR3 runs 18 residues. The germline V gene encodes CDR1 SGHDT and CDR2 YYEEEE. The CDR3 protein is CASSPRPLAGDGTDTQYF. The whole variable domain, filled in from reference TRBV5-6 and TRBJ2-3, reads DAGVTQSPTHLIKTRGQQVTLRCSPKSGHDTVSWYQQALGQGPQFIFQYYEEEERQRGNFPDRFSGHQFPNYSSELNVNALLLGDSALYLCASSPRPLAGDGTDTQYFGPGTRLTVL.

The CDR3 loop is CASSPRTALEETQYF. The rearrangement uses TRBV18 and TRBJ2-5; the TCRdb call, TRBD1, lacks DNA for checking. The CDR3 loop spans 15 amino acids. Germline V gives CDR1 KGHSH, CDR2 LQKENI.

CDR3 sequence: CASSLIGQGARSGVLTF. The chain employs TRBV7-9 and TRBJ2-6; as DNA is missing, the TRBD1 call by TCRdb cannot be tested. Germline CDR1 and CDR2: SEHNR and FQNEAQ (reference sequence). CDR3 length: 17 residues.

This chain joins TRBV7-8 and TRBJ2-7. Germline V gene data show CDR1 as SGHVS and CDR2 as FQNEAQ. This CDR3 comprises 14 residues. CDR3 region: CASSLESQLYEQYF.

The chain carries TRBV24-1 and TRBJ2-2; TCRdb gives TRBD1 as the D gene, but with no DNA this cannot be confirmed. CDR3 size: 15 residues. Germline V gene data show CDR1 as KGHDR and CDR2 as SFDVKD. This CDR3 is CATSDLRHLGDELFF.

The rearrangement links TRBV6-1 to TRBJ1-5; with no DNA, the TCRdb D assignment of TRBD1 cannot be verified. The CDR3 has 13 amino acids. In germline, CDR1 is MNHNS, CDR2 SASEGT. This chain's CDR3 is CASSRTGSQPQHF.

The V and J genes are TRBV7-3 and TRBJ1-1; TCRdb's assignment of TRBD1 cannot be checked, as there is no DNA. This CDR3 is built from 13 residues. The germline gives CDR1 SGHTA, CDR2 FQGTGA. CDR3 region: CASSDRGPTEAFF.

CDR3 protein: CSARARGLAYTGELFF. V gene TRBV20-1 combines with J gene TRBJ2-2; the D call from TCRdb, TRBD2, cannot be confirmed without DNA. The germline CDR1 and CDR2 sequences are DFQATT and SNEGSKA (reference sequence). The CDR3 has 16 amino acids.

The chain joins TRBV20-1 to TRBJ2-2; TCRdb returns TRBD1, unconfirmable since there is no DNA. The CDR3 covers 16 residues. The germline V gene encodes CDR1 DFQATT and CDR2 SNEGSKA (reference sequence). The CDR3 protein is CSARALAGQYTGELFF.

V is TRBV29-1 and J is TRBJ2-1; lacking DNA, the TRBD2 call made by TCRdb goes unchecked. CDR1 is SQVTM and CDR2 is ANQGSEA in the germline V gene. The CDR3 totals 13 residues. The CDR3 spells CSVVGGSATDWFF.

This CDR3 is CSATGTSGISYEQYF. The V and J genes are TRBV20-1 and TRBJ2-7; no DNA is available, so the TRBD2 call from TCRdb remains unchecked. This CDR3 is 15 amino acids long. CDR1 and CDR2 (germline): DFQATT, SNEGSKA (reference sequence).

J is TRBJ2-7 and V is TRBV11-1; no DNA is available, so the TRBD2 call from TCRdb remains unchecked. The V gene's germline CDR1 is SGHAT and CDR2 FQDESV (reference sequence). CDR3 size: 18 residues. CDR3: CASSPKGGRTSGSYEQYF.

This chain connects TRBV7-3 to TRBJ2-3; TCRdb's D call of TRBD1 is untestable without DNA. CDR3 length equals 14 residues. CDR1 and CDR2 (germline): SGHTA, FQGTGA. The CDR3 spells CASSLPGRSDTQYF. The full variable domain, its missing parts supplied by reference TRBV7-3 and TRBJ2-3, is GAGVSQTPSNKVTEKGKYVELRCDPISGHTALYWYRQSLGQGPEFLIYFQGTGAADDSGLPNDRFFAVRPEGSVSTLKIQRTERGDSAVYLCASSLPGRSDTQYFGPGTRLTVL.

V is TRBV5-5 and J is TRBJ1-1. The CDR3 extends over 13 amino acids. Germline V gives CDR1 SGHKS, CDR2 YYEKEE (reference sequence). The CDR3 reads CASSLMTNTEAFF. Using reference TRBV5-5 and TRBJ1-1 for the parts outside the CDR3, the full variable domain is DAGVTQSPTHLIKTRGQQVTLRCSPISGHKSVSWYQQVLGQGPQFIFQYYEKEERGRGNFPDRFSARQFPNYSSELNVNALLLGDSALYLCASSLMTNTEAFFGQGTRLTVV.

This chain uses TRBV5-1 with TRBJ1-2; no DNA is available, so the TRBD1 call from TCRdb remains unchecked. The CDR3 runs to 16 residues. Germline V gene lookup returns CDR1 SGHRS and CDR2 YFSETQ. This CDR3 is CASSFTGRGLDYGYTF.

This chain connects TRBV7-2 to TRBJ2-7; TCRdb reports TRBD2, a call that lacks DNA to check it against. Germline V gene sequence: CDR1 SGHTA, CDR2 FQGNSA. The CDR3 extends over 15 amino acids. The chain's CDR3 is CAAGLAGGPGYEQYF. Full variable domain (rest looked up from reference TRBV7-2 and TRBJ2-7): GAGVSQSPSNKVTEKGKDVELRCDPISGHTALYWYRQSLGQGLEFLIYFQGNSAPDKSGLPSDRFSAERTGGSVSTLTIQRTQQEDSAVYLCAAGLAGGPGYEQYFGPGTRLTVT.

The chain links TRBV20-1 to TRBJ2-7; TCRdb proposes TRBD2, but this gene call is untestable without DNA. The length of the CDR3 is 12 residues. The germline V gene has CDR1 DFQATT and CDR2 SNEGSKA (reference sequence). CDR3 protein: CSGLAGQHEQYF.

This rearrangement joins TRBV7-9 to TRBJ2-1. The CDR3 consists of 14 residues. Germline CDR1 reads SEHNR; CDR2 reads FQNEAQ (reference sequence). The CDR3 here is CASSLDFTAREQFF.